The 28 T cell receptor beta chains below were found in one sample sequenced in a study of cytomegalovirus exposure and HLA in healthy donors. Sequencing was performed with immunoSEQ multiplex PCR; in TCRdb, only in-frame clones are kept and a portion is missing. The sample consists of about 73,000 clones, approximately 95% of them appearing once. Source material: PBMCs. Receptor source: a man aged 18 to 30 in good health and CMV-seronegative.

V usage is TRBV7-6 and J usage is TRBJ1-1; the match to TRBD1 covers 9 bases. This CDR3 is 18 amino acids long. V was pared by 0 bases and J by 4 bases, with 12 bases of the junction left unmatched. Germline V gives CDR1 SGHVS, CDR2 FNYEAQ. CDR3 DNA sequence: TGTGCCAGCAGCTTAGCGAGGACAGGGGCCCCGTTTAGCACTGAAGCTTTCTTT. It encodes CASSLARTGAPFSTEAFF.

The table lists this clone with a count of one. The genes are TRBV9 and TRBJ2-7; D possibly corresponds to TRBD2 (5 bases). The CDR3 runs 15 residues. CDR1 SGDLS and CDR2 YYNGEE come from the germline V gene. The V end lost 0 bases, the J end lost 0 bases, and 10 bases lay between the germline ends. CDR3 sequence reads: CASSVDDSDSYEQYF. In DNA form, the CDR3 reads TGTGCCAGCAGCGTAGATGATAGCGACTCCTACGAGCAGTACTTC. The full variable domain, completed using reference TRBV9 and TRBJ2-7, is DSGVTQTPKHLITATGQRVTLRCSPRSGDLSVYWYQQSLDQGLQFLIQYYNGEERAKGNILERFSAQQFPDLHSELNLSSLELGDSALYFCASSVDDSDSYEQYFGPGTRLTVT.

V is TRBV5-8 and J is TRBJ1-1; a weak D match, TRBD1 (6 bases). Trimming took off 4 bases at V and 2 bases at J, with 12 bases between the two ends. The CDR3 is 14 residues long. Germline assignment: CDR1 SGHTS and CDR2 YDEGEE. The CDR3 is CASSVQGLNTEAFF. As DNA, the CDR3 is TGTGCCAGCAGCGTACAGGGTCTAAACACTGAAGCTTTCTTT.

This clone appeared a few times. V usage is TRBV9 and J usage is TRBJ2-1, with TRBD2 identical over 7 bases. The junction had 11 bases not matched to a gene; V was cut back by 1 base and J by 13 bases. Germline lookup yields CDR1 SGDLS and CDR2 YYNGEE. This CDR3 is built from 14 residues. CDR3 loop: CASSVLSGADTQFF. The DNA of the CDR3 is TGTGCCAGCAGCGTATTAAGCGGGGCTGACACTCAGTTCTTC.

This chain links TRBV27 with TRBJ2-2; D not certain. The germline V gene encodes CDR1 MNHEY and CDR2 SMNVEV (reference sequence). V was cut by 3 bases and J by 3 bases, with 8 bases left in between. The CDR3 runs to 14 residues. In DNA form, the CDR3 reads TGTGCCAGCAGTTTTACAGTCCACACCGGGGAGCTGTTTTTT. Translation gives CASSFTVHTGELFF.

This clone was seen once. The rearrangement joins TRBV7-2 to TRBJ2-1; no clear D. The CDR3 sequence is 16 residues long. Trimming removed 5 bases from V and 7 bases from J, with 21 bases in between. Germline values: CDR1 SGHTA, CDR2 FQGNSA. The CDR3 sequence: CASSHYLWADVNEQFF. DNA of the CDR3: TGTGCCAGCAGCCATTACCTTTGGGCCGATGTAAATGAGCAGTTCTTC.

The rearrangement links TRBV10-1 to TRBJ1-1; maybe TRBD1 (5 bases). The germline CDR1 and CDR2 sequences are WNHNN and SYGVQD (reference sequence). The CDR3 covers 14 residues. The V gene lost 0 bases and the J gene lost 7 bases, with 12 bases spanning the gap. The DNA for the CDR3 is TGCGCCAGCAGTGAGTCCCCAGGGATGGGTGAAGCTTTCTTT. Translation: CASSESPGMGEAFF.

This chain connects TRBV30 to TRBJ2-1, with 8 bases fitting TRBD2. Trimming took 3 bases from V and 5 from J; bases not matched to a gene: 6. There are 14 residues in the CDR3. In germline, CDR1 is GTSNPN, CDR2 SVGIG (reference sequence). The CDR3 bases are TGTGCCTGGAGACCGGGACTAGGCAACAATGAGCAGTTCTTC. Amino acids: CAWRPGLGNNEQFF.

The rearrangement links TRBV27 to TRBJ2-2; D is unresolved. The V end lost 2 bases, the J end lost 0 bases, and 7 bases lay between the germline ends. The germline CDR1 and CDR2 sequences are MNHEY and SMNVEV (reference sequence). This CDR3 contains 15 residues. In nucleotides, the CDR3 is TGTGCCAGCAGTTTAGTAGTAACGAACACCGGGGAGCTGTTTTTT. It specifies CASSLVVTNTGELFF.

CDR3: CATRHGTEAFF. The CDR3 DNA reads as TGTGCCACCCGCCACGGGACTGAAGCTTTCTTT. The chain combines TRBV10-3 with TRBJ1-1; unclear D gene. The CDR3 extends over 11 amino acids. In germline, CDR1 is ENHRY, CDR2 SYGVKD. Trimming cost V 10 bases and J 5 bases, with 11 bases left between them.

With respect to this clone: Compared with germline, one end of the junction differs, possibly owing to a read error. This rearrangement joins TRBV5-6 to TRBJ1-1; possibly TRBD1 for D (6 bases). Germline lookup yields CDR1 SGHDT and CDR2 YYEEEE. The CDR3 is 11 residues long. This CDR3 is CASSIGQLPAF. For the CDR3, the DNA is TGTGCCAGCAGCATAGGACAGCTTCCAGCTTTT.

The chain combines TRBV11-2 with TRBJ1-1, with D unresolved. V was trimmed by 5 bases and J by 0 bases, leaving 16 bases between them. The CDR3 consists of 16 residues. The germline V gene has CDR1 SGHAT and CDR2 FQNNGV. CDR3 nucleotide sequence: TGTGCCAGCAGCCAGACTATTGGCGGATTGAACACTGAAGCTTTCTTT. Its translation is CASSQTIGGLNTEAFF. The whole variable domain, remainder taken from reference TRBV11-2 and TRBJ1-1, is EAGVAQSPRYKIIEKRQSVAFWCNPISGHATLYWYQQILGQGPKLLIQFQNNGVVDDSQLPKDRFSAERLKGVDSTLKIQPAKLEDSAVYLCASSQTIGGLNTEAFFGQGTRLTVV.

The chain couples TRBV27 to TRBJ2-1; tentatively, D is TRBD1 (6 bases). Germline CDR1 reads MNHEY; CDR2 reads SMNVEV (reference sequence). V was shortened by 10 bases and J by 6 bases, with 16 bases between the two germline ends. This CDR3 contains 13 residues. The CDR3 loop is CAIKTGQFNEQFF. The CDR3 nucleotides are TGTGCCATCAAAACAGGGCAATTCAATGAGCAGTTCTTC.

V and J are TRBV7-3 and TRBJ2-5; no clear D. V was trimmed by 2 bases and J by 1 base, leaving 5 bases between them. The CDR3 sequence is 13 residues long. CDR1 SGHTA and CDR2 FQGTGA come from the germline V gene. CDR3 residues: CASSLEAQETQYF. The CDR3 DNA is TGTGCCAGCAGCTTAGAGGCCCAAGAGACCCAGTACTTC.

The chain carries TRBV6-5 and TRBJ1-1; D not resolved. CDR3 size: 15 residues. Between the trimmed V and J ends, which lost 0 bases and 3 bases, there was a span of 11 bases. The V gene's germline CDR1 is MNHEY and CDR2 SVGAGI. The CDR3 DNA reads as TGTGCCAGCAGTTACTCCTCCCCGGTCCACACTGAAGCTTTCTTT. Amino acid sequence: CASSYSSPVHTEAFF.

This rearrangement joins TRBV18 to TRBJ1-1; TRBD1 matches 8 bases. Looked up from germline, CDR1 is KGHSH and CDR2 is LQKENI. The junction had 8 bases not matched to a gene; V was cut back by 1 base and J by 4 bases. The CDR3 extends over 16 amino acids. The CDR3 bases are TGTGCCAGCTCACCACAACTACAGGGGACAGGCACTGAAGCTTTCTTT. This sequence encodes CASSPQLQGTGTEAFF.

The V gene is TRBV6-1, the J gene TRBJ2-1; D possibly corresponds to TRBD1 (6 bases). V dropped 8 bases and J dropped 0 bases, with 14 bases sitting between them. CDR1 is MNHNS and CDR2 is SASEGT in the germline V gene. The length of the CDR3 is 15 residues. The CDR3 nucleotides read TGTGCCAGCGTTGCTACAGGGAACTCCTACAATGAGCAGTTCTTC. Amino acid sequence: CASVATGNSYNEQFF.

This clone was observed a handful of times. This sequence joins TRBV2 and TRBJ1-2, with D possibly TRBD1 on 5 matching bases. Germline lookup yields CDR1 SNHLY and CDR2 FYNNEI. The CDR3 loop spans 12 amino acids. Trimming left V 8 bases short and J 8 bases short, with 15 bases between. The CDR3 coding sequence is TGTGCCAGCCTTAATCCAGGGAAAGGCTACACCTTC. Translation gives CASLNPGKGYTF.

V and J are TRBV25-1 and TRBJ1-3, with D possibly matching TRBD1 (6 bases). V was cut by 4 bases and J by 0 bases, with 10 bases left in between. Germline-derived CDR1 and CDR2 are MGHDK and SYGVNS. The CDR3 has 15 residues. The CDR3: CASSGTVDSGNTIYF. As DNA, the CDR3 is TGTGCCAGCAGTGGGACAGTCGACTCTGGAAACACCATATATTTT.

The gene calls are TRBV19 and TRBJ1-1, with 7 bases fitting TRBD1. This CDR3 region has 14 residues. CDR1 and CDR2 from the germline V gene are LNHDA and SQIVND (reference sequence). The ends lost 3 bases at V and 7 bases at J; junction bases unmatched: 8. CDR3 region: CASSIKTGRREAFF. Here the CDR3 DNA reads TGTGCCAGTAGTATCAAGACAGGGAGACGTGAAGCTTTCTTT. Full variable domain (outside the CDR3, taken from reference TRBV19 and TRBJ1-1): DGGITQSPKYLFRKEGQNVTLSCEQNLNHDAMYWYRQDPGQGLRLIYYSQIVNDFQKGDIAEGYSVSREKKESFPLTVTSAQKNPTAFYLCASSIKTGRREAFFGQGTRLTVV.

CDR3 sequence reads: CASSQQGAGPGELFF. CDR3 nucleotides: TGTGCCAGCAGTCAACAGGGGGCCGGGCCCGGGGAGCTGTTTTTT. The chain couples TRBV27 to TRBJ2-2; 9 nucleotides align to TRBD1. Germline V gives CDR1 MNHEY, CDR2 SMNVEV (reference sequence). The CDR3 contains 15 residues. The trim removed 5 bases at V and 6 bases at J, leaving 7 bases unmatched.

This CDR3 reads CASSYSFSNQPQHF. The CDR3 region has the DNA TGTGCCAGCAGTTACTCCTTTAGCAATCAGCCCCAGCATTTT. V is TRBV6-5 and J is TRBJ1-5; no firm D call. The length of the CDR3 is 14 residues. V was cut by 0 bases and J by 0 bases, with 3 bases left in between. Germline V lookup: CDR1 MNHEY, CDR2 SVGAGI.

This chain uses TRBV6-5 with TRBJ2-7, with unresolved D. Germline V gene data show CDR1 as MNHEY and CDR2 as SVGAGI. Trimming left V 6 bases short and J 5 bases short, with 11 bases between. This CDR3 contains 12 residues. The CDR3 is CASSPPGNEQYF. For the CDR3, the DNA is TGTGCCAGCAGCCCCCCAGGAAACGAGCAGTACTTC.

V gene TRBV12-5 combines with J gene TRBJ2-7; D unresolved. CDR3 size: 13 residues. V lost 2 bases, J lost 2 bases, and 7 bases lay in between. Germline assignment: CDR1 LGHNT and CDR2 FRNRAP. CDR3 sequence (DNA): TGTGCTAGTGGTTTGAACGCAGCCTACGAGCAGTACTTC. This sequence encodes CASGLNAAYEQYF.

The rearrangement uses TRBV2 and TRBJ2-2; 11 nucleotides line up with TRBD2. This CDR3 spans 16 amino acids. The junction had 8 bases not matched to a gene; V was cut back by 6 bases and J by 5 bases. Germline assignment: CDR1 SNHLY and CDR2 FYNNEI. The CDR3 DNA reads TGTGCCAGCAGATATAGCGGGGGGGCTGGGACCGGGGAGCTGTTTTTT. Translating it yields CASRYSGGAGTGELFF.

The CDR3, as DNA: TGTGCCAGCAGCGTCGACTTCTTTAACACTGAAGCTTTCTTT. This sequence encodes CASSVDFFNTEAFF. V gene TRBV6-1 combines with J gene TRBJ1-1; no firm D call. There are 14 residues in the CDR3. The germline V gene encodes CDR1 MNHNS and CDR2 SASEGT. V was cut by 6 bases and J by 2 bases, with 13 bases left in between.

The rearrangement uses TRBV10-2 and TRBJ1-1, with 7 bases identical to TRBD1. The V gene's germline CDR1 is WSHSY and CDR2 SAAADI. The CDR3 has 14 residues. The J segment lost 5 bases and the V segment lost 0 bases, leaving 3 bases of the junction unmatched. CDR3 in amino acids: CASSESRGLTEAFF. The CDR3 bases are TGCGCCAGCAGTGAGTCAAGGGGGCTGACTGAAGCTTTCTTT.

This chain uses TRBV18 with TRBJ2-3; tentative D call: TRBD1 (6 bases). CDR1 and CDR2 from the germline V gene are KGHSH and LQKENI. The CDR3 is made up of 14 amino acids. Trimming removed 3 bases at V and 4 bases at J, with 11 bases between. Here the CDR3 reads CASSPGQISDTQYF. The CDR3 DNA sequence: TGTGCCAGCTCACCCGGACAGATTTCAGATACGCAGTATTTT. The variable domain in full, with the rest retrieved from reference TRBV18 and TRBJ2-3, is NAGVMQNPRHLVRRRGQEARLRCSPMKGHSHVYWYRQLPEEGLKFMVYLQKENIIDESGMPKERFSAEFPKEGPSILRIQQVVRGDSAAYFCASSPGQISDTQYFGPGTRLTVL.